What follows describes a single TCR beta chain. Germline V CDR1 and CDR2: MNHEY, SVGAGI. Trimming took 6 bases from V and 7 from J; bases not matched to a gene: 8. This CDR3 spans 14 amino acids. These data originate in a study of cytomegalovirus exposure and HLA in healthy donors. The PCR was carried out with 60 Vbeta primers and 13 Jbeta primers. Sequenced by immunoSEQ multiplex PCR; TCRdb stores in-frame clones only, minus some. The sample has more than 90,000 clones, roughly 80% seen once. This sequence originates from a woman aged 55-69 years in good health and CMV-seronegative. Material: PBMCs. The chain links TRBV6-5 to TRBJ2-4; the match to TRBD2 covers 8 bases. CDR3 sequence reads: CASSQSGSMNIQYF. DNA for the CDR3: TGTGCCAGCAGCCAGAGCGGGAGTATGAACATTCAGTACTTC.